A selection of T cell receptor beta chains follows, all from one sample in a study of response to subunit inactivated influenza vaccine. From the RT-PCR reads, TCRdb called clonotypes with MiXCR, one entry per CDR3 protein. The table includes more than 450,000 distinct CDR3 sequences, less than 10% detected once. The sequencing here drew on PBMCs from blood, taken less than 30 months after vaccination. The receptor set was obtained from a man aged 45 to 75 who received an inactivated influenza vaccine. CDR3s include the opening cysteine and the closing phenylalanine or tryptophan.

J gene | V gene | CDR3 protein
TRBJ2-7 | TRBV4-3 | CASSQDRTFTSYEQYF
TRBJ2-5 | TRBV7-2 | CASSLAVNTVMTQYF
TRBJ2-3 | TRBV4-2 | CASSQDLGLATTDTQYF
TRBJ2-6 | TRBV10-3 | CAISEGLSSGANVLTF
TRBJ2-7 | TRBV20-1 | CSAKLGTGVHEQYF
TRBJ2-3 | TRBV11-2 | CASSFRPGRGVDTQYF
TRBJ2-7 | TRBV27 | CATRGGQGAYEQYF
TRBJ2-7 | TRBV7-9 | CASSQQGASYEQYF
TRBJ2-5 | TRBV7-7 | CASSLGPGQQETQYF
TRBJ2-1 | TRBV20-1 | CSASHRGPYNEQFF
TRBJ2-7 | TRBV12-3/TRBV12-4 | CASSSWTGSYEQYF
TRBJ2-5 | TRBV18 | CASSPRSTGGETQYF
TRBJ2-5 | TRBV20-1 | CSAGTGVGQETQYF
TRBJ1-2 | TRBV28 | CAGSFPTIGYTF
TRBJ1-2 | TRBV2 | CASSEFVDYGYTF
TRBJ1-5 | TRBV15 | CATSNSPSQPQHF
TRBJ2-7 | TRBV20-1 | CSARLAYEQYF
TRBJ2-1 | TRBV6-1 | CASRKGGGGHYNEQFF
TRBJ2-1 | TRBV20-1 | CSAPGLAVTYNEQFF
TRBJ2-1 | TRBV9 | CASSQGGGSNNEQFF
TRBJ2-3 | TRBV5-1 | CASSRTESTDTQYF
TRBJ1-1 | TRBV15 | CATSRERGQGNTEAFF
TRBJ2-2 | TRBV20-1 | CSAISANTGELFF
TRBJ2-7 | TRBV11-2 | CASSPQGIHEQYF
TRBJ2-2 | TRBV4-1 | CASSQKQGWAGELFF
TRBJ1-2 | TRBV20-1 | CSARVRGYGYTF
TRBJ1-6 | TRBV5-6 | CASSLGGPLHF
TRBJ2-7 | TRBV12-3/TRBV12-4 | CASSFRGGSTYEQYF
TRBJ2-3 | TRBV18 | CASSPPTKPPDTQYF
TRBJ1-1 | TRBV7-2 | CASSPDSTSNTEAFF
TRBJ1-2 | TRBV4-3 | CASSQGTGGIEGYTF
TRBJ2-3 | TRBV24-1 | CATSRTGPGDTQYF
TRBJ2-7 | TRBV6-1 | CASSRQASRSYEQYF
TRBJ1-2 | TRBV12-3/TRBV12-4 | CASSTSGLARFGYTF
TRBJ1-5 | TRBV3-1 | CASSHLQGGQPQHF
TRBJ1-1 | TRBV4-1 | CASSQGGLGTAITEAFF